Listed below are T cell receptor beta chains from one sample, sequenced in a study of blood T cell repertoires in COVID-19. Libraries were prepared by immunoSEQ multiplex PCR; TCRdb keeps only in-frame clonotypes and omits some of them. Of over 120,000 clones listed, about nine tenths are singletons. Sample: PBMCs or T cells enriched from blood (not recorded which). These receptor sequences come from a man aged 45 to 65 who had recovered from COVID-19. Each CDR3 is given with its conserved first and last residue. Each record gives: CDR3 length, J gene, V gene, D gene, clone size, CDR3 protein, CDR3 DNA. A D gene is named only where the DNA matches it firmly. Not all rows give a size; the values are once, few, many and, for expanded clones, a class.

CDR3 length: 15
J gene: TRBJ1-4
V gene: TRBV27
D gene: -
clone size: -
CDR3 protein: CASGGADATNEKLFF
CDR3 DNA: TGTGCCAGCGGAGGGGCCGATGCAACTAATGAAAAACTGTTTTTT

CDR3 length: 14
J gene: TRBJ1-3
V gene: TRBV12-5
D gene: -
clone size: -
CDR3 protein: CASGLGGSGNTIYF
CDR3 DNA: TGTGCTAGTGGCCTAGGGGGTTCTGGAAACACCATATATTTT

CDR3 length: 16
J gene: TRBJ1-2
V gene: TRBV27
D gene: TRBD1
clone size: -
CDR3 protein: CASSLSSGTVPYGYTF
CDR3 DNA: TGTGCCAGCAGCCTCTCGTCCGGGACAGTCCCCTATGGCTACACCTTC

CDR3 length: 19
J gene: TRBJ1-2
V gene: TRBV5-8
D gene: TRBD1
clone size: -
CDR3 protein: CASSEFQGAMFAPNYGYTF
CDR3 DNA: TGTGCCAGCAGCGAATTTCAGGGGGCAATGTTCGCACCTAACTATGGCTACACCTTC

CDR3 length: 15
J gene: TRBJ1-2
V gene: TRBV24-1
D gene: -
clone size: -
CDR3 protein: CATSATGTYANGYTF
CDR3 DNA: TGTGCCACCAGTGCAACAGGGACCTACGCGAATGGCTACACCTTC

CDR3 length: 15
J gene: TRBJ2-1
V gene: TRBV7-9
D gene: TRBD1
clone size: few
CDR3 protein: CASSLHGQGWDEQFF
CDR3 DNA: TGTGCCAGCAGCTTACATGGACAGGGATGGGATGAGCAGTTCTTC

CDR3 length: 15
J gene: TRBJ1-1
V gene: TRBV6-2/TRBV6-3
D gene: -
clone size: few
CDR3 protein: CASSETRLKNTEAFF
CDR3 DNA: TGTGCCAGCAGTGAGACCAGACTAAAGAACACTGAAGCTTTCTTT

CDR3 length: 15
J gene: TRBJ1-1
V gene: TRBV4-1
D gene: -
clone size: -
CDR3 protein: CASSHLLPGDTEAFF
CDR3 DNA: TGCGCCAGCAGCCATCTTTTGCCGGGGGACACTGAAGCTTTCTTT

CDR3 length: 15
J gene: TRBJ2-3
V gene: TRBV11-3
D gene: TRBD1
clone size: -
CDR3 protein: CASSSRQGITDTQYF
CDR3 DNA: TGTGCCAGCAGCTCCCGACAGGGGATCACAGATACGCAGTATTTT

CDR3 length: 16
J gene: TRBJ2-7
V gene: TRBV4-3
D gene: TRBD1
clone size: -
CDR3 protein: CASSQDRGQGGSEQYF
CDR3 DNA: TGCGCCAGCAGCCAAGATAGGGGACAGGGGGGATCCGAGCAGTACTTC

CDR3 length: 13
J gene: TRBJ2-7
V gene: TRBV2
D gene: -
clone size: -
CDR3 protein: CASSRDSPYEQYF
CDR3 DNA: TGTGCCAGCAGCAGGGACTCGCCCTACGAGCAGTACTTC

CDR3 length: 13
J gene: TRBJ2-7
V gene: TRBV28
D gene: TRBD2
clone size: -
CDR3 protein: CASRPSGRYEQYF
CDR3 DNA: TGTGCCAGCAGGCCTAGCGGGAGATACGAGCAGTACTTC

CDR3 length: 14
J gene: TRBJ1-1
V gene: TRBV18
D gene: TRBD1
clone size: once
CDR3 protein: CASSPGQDGTEAFF
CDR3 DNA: TGTGCCAGCTCACCTGGACAGGACGGGACTGAAGCTTTCTTT

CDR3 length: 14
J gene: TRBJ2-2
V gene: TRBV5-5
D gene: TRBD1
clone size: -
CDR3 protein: CASSRQGDSGELFF
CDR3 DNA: TGTGCCAGCAGTAGACAGGGGGACTCCGGGGAGCTGTTTTTT

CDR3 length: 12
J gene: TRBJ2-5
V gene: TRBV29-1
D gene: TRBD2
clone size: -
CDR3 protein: CSGTSGVETQYF
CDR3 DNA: TGCAGCGGAACTAGCGGGGTGGAGACCCAGTACTTC

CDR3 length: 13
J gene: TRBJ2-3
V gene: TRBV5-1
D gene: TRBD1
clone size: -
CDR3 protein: CASTGQWTDTQYF
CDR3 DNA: TGCGCCAGCACGGGACAGTGGACAGATACGCAGTATTTT

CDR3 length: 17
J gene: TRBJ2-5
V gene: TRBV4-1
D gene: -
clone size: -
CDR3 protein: CASSHTMSLALAETQYF
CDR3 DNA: TGCGCCAGCAGCCACACAATGAGTCTAGCGTTGGCGGAGACCCAGTACTTC

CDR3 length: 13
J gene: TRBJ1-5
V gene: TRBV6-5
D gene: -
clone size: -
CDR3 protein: CASRTASNQPQHF
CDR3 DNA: TGTGCCAGCAGGACAGCTAGCAATCAGCCCCAGCATTTT

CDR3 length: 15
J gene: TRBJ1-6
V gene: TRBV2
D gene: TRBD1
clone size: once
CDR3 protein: CASIRGRSQNSPLHF
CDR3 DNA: TGTGCCAGCATCAGGGGGAGGAGCCAGAATTCACCCCTCCACTTT

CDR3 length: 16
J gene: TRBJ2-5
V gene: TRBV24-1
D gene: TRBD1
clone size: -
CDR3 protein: CATSDPGQGIMKTQYF
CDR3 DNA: TGTGCCACCAGTGATCCAGGACAGGGGATTATGAAGACCCAGTACTTC

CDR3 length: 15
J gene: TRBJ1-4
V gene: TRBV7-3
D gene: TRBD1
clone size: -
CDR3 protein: CASSYSGTVGEKLFF
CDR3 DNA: TGTGCCAGCAGTTACTCAGGGACAGTCGGTGAAAAACTGTTTTTT

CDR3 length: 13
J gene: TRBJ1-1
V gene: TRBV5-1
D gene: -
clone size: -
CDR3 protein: CASSLQANTEAFF
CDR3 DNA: TGCGCCAGCAGCTTGCAGGCGAACACTGAAGCTTTCTTT

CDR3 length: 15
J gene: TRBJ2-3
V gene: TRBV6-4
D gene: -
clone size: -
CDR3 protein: CASSEWQGSSHTQYF
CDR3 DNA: TGTGCCAGCAGTGAGTGGCAGGGGTCATCTCATACGCAGTATTTT

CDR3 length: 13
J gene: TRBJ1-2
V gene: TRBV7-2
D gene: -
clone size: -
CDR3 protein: CASSLTRNYGYTF
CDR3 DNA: TGTGCCAGCAGCTTGACACGTAACTATGGCTACACCTTC

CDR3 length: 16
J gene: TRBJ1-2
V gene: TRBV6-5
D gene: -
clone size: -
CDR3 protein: CASSFPLGGGEYGYTF
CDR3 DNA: TGTGCCAGCAGTTTCCCCTTGGGGGGAGGGGAGTATGGCTACACCTTC

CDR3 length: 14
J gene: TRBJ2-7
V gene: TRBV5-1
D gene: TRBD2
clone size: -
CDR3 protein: CASSISGRAHEQYF
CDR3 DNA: TGCGCCAGCAGCATAAGCGGGAGGGCCCACGAGCAGTACTTC

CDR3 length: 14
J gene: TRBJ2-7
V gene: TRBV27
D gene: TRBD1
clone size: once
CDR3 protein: CASSHLDRGGEQYF
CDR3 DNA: TGTGCCAGCAGTCACCTCGACAGGGGGGGCGAGCAGTACTTC

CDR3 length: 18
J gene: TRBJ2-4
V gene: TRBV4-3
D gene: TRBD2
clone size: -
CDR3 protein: CASSQDPPPRGRENIQYF
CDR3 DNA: TGCGCCAGCAGCCAGGATCCTCCGCCGCGGGGGAGGGAAAACATTCAGTACTTC

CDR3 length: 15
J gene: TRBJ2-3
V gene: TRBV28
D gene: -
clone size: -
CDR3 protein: CASSFPRGAIDTQYF
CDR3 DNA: TGTGCCAGCAGTTTTCCCCGGGGGGCCATAGATACGCAGTATTTT

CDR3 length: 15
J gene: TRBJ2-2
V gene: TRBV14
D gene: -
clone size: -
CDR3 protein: CASSQRRPSTGELFF
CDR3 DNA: TGTGCCAGCAGCCAACGACGGCCTAGCACCGGGGAGCTGTTTTTT

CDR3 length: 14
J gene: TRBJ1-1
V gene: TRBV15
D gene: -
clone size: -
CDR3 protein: CATSRGQSNTEAFF
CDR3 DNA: TGTGCCACCAGCAGAGGGCAGTCGAACACTGAAGCTTTCTTT

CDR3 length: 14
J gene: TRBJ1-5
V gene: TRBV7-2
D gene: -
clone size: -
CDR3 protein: CASSLVGSNQPQHF
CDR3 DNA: TGTGCCAGCAGCTTAGTTGGCAGCAATCAGCCCCAGCATTTT

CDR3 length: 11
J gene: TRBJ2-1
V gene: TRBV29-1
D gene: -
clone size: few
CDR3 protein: CSVRSSDEQFF
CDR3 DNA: TGCAGCGTCCGCAGCAGCGATGAGCAGTTCTTC

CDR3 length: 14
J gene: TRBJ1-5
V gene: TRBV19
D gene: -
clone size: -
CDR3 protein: CASSIEYSNQPQHF
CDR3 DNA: TGTGCCAGTAGTATAGAGTATAGCAATCAGCCCCAGCATTTT

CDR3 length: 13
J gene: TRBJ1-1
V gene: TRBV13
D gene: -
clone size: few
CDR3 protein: CATSAGGAAEAFF
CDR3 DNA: TGTGCCACCTCCGCGGGGGGGGCCGCTGAAGCTTTCTTT

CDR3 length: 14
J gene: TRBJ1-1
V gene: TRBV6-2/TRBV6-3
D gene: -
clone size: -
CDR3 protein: CASSWFQGGTEAFF
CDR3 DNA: TGTGCCAGCAGTTGGTTCCAGGGCGGTACTGAAGCTTTCTTT

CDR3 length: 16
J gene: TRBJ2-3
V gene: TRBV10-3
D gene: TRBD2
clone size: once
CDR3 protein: CAISTRTSGNLDTQYF
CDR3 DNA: TGTGCCATCAGTACCCGGACTAGCGGGAATCTAGATACGCAGTATTTT

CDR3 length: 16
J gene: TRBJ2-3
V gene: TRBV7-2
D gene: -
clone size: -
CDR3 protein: CASSSIRRAGTDTQYF
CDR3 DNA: TGTGCCAGCAGCTCAATTCGGAGGGCAGGCACAGATACGCAGTATTTT

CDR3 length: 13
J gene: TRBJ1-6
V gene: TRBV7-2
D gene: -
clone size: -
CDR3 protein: CASSGFYNSPLHF
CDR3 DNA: TGTGCCAGCAGCGGCTTCTATAATTCACCCCTCCACTTT

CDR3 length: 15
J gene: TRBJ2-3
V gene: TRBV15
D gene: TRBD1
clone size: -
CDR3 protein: CATSRGTGGADTQYF
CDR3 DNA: TGTGCCACCAGCAGAGGGACAGGGGGGGCAGATACGCAGTATTTT

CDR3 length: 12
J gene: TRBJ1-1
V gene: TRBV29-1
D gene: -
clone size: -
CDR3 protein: CSVGRENTEAFF
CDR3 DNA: TGCAGCGTAGGACGGGAGAACACTGAAGCTTTCTTT